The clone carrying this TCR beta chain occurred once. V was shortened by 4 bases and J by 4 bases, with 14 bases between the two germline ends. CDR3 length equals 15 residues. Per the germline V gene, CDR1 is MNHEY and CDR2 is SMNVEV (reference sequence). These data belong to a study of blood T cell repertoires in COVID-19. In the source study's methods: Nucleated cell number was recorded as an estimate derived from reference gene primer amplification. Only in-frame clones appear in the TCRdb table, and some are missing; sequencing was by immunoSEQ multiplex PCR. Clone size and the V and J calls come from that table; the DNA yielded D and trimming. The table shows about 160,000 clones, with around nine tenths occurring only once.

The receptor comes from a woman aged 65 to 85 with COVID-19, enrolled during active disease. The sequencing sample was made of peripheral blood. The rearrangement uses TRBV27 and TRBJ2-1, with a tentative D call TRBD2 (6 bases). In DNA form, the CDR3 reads TGTGCCAGCAGTTGGGGGGTAGGCACTTACAATGAGCAGTTCTTC. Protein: CASSWGVGTYNEQFF.